This T cell receptor beta chain derives from a study of blood T cell repertoires in COVID-19. Study background: PBMCs, B-cell-depleted T cells, or T cells were the source of the cDNA or gDNA that made up the material.

The CDR3 covers 14 residues. With 6 bases clipped from V and 1 base from J, the junction kept 5 bases outside the gene matches. Germline CDR1 and CDR2: MDHEN and SYDVKM. Per the original data handling: Amplification with reference gene primers provided the estimates of nucleated cell counts. Repertoires were generated with immunoSEQ multiplex PCR, while TCRdb's copy carries only in-frame clones and drops some. That table gives V, J and clone size, and the DNA gave D and trimming. The sample lists about 90,000 clones, less than 90% occurring once. The V call is TRBV28, the J call TRBJ1-1; TRBD1 aligns across 7 bases. This clonotype originated in an older man with acute or convalescent COVID-19. The sequencing input was peripheral blood. The CDR3 loop reads CASRKTGKNTEAFF. CDR3 DNA: TGTGCCAGCAGAAAGACAGGGAAGAACACTGAAGCTTTCTTT.